Sequencing of this T cell receptor beta chain was carried out in a study of molecular identifiers for immune sequencing clone quantification. The CDR3 consists of 14 residues. Germline lookup yields CDR1 SEHNR and CDR2 FQNEAQ (reference sequence). Trimming cost V 5 bases and J 5 bases, with 16 bases left between them. Between roughly 19,000 and 1,000,000 sorted cells, with 10%, 30% or 50% RNA, yielded naive CD8 libraries. When naive CD8 T cells were sorted, they were gated as CD8+CD4-CCR7+CD45RA+. The use of previously described methods and listed TCR primers produced the bulk TCR libraries. TCRdb re-analysed the PCR reads in MiXCR, keeping a single row per CDR3 protein. The sample consists of under 350,000 distinct CDR3 sequences, roughly 24% of them appearing once. General study points: Barcode-sharing identical TCR molecules could underestimate highly expanded clone sizes.

Remarks on this clonotype: Its antigen is undetermined.

This clonotype was obtained from a human donor in good health. Some libraries in this study had Jurkat cell RNA spiked in. The rearrangement uses TRBV7-9 and TRBJ2-7; D is unclear. Material for sequencing was naive CD8+ T cells from blood, with Jurkat cell RNA spiked in. The sample's subset: FACS-sorted CD8+CD4-CCR7+CD45RA+ naive T cells. The CDR3: CASSLTERPHEQYF. DNA of the CDR3: TGTGCCAGCAGCCTCACTGAAAGGCCCCACGAGCAGTACTTC.